Included here is one T cell receptor (beta chain) sequence, with context. These data belong to a study of cytomegalovirus exposure and HLA in healthy donors. Across the whole study: Membership in the Caucasian-associated ancestry cluster was found for 81% of almost 400 genotyped donors.

The PCR contained 60 Vbeta and 13 Jbeta primers. Sequenced by immunoSEQ multiplex PCR; TCRdb stores in-frame clones only, minus some. Of just over 150,000 clones detected, approximately 72% appear once; the ten largest clones hold about 1.9%. Germline lookup yields CDR1 SGHTA and CDR2 FQGTGA. The CDR3 sequence is 16 residues long. V was cut by 5 bases and J by 10 bases, with 26 bases left in between. The material sequenced was PBMCs. The receptor was isolated from a female donor in good health and CMV-seronegative. The rearrangement links TRBV7-3 to TRBJ1-1; tentatively, D is TRBD1 (5 bases). CDR3 DNA: TGTGCCAGCAGCCCCCCGGGTACCCCTGGGGCTACGGGAGCTTTCTTT. Translation: CASSPPGTPGATGAFF. The full variable domain, with the rest looked up from reference TRBV7-3 and TRBJ1-1, is GAGVSQTPSNKVTEKGKYVELRCDPISGHTALYWYRQSLGQGPEFLIYFQGTGAADDSGLPNDRFFAVRPEGSVSTLKIQRTERGDSAVYLCASSPPGTPGATGAFFGQGTRLTVV.